This TCR beta chain was identified in a study of human T cells and chemical hapten exposure (dated by TCRdb to the early 2020s). In terms of the full investigation: For sensitization, 2% DPC in acetone was applied to an approximately 2 cm by approximately 2 cm area of upper inner arm skin. Under 30 alopecia patients gave blood for TCR sequencing at one to four time points (pre-sensitization, 2, 6 and 24 weeks). Libraries were combined into a pool for sequencing, and differences in TCR yield between samples came mainly from small differences in library volumes within the pool. Peripheral blood TCR repertoire changes were tracked in vivo in alopecia patients during primary and secondary sensitization to the hapten diphenylcyclopropenone (DPC). Patient blood was sampled pre-sensitization (week 0) and at 2, 6 and about 24 weeks after DPC sensitization. Alopecia areata with under or over 50% scalp involvement, alopecia totalis and alopecia universalis were represented in the patient cohort, which was mostly female. Patch testing on the upper back used Finn chambers containing 0.01% DPC, with scoring done after 6 days according to International Contact Dermatitis Research Group standards. Throughout the roughly 24-week study period, patients were also given weekly therapeutic DPC doses on the scalp. On the study overall, not on this receptor specifically: Compared with pre-sensitization or healthy control sets, expanded TCRs formed significantly more large CDR3 similarity clusters, which is consistent with antigen-driven responses. DPC sensitization did not change how many TCRs were above 1 in 1000 frequency, and no evidence was found of alterations in global repertoire structure. Because all patients had alopecia, a presumed autoimmune disease, the immune response of the patients might differ from that of healthy individuals. Repeated subsampling changed both the strength of the expansion versus patch-test correlation and the threshold at which that correlation became significant. The number of PT1 expanded TCRs positively correlated with patch test score, significant at thresholds 8, 16 and 32 but not 4.

In light of the paper, this sample's time point label describes: pre-sensitization, week 0. The treatment or condition tag for this specimen amounts to: therapeutic diphenylcyclopropenone sensitization with weekly scalp DPC. At every patch-test visit, the blood draw took place before the patch test was put on. Patients were considered eligible if aged 18 to 70, diagnosed with alopecia and deemed suitable for DPC therapy, and patients were excluded if pregnant. Unfractionated whole blood was collected in Tempus Blood RNA tubes, and total RNA was extracted from that blood. As regards this clonotype: No cognate antigen has been identified for it. Sequence at one end of the junction differs from germline and may be a read error.

Library preparation was by RACE. Data came from a NextSeq 500. During library preparation, unique molecular identifiers were attached to individual cDNA molecules so that TCRs could be counted in a quantitative, reproducible way. From each blood RNA sample, both TCR alpha and TCR beta chains were sequenced. Turning to the authors' computational methods: Samples had a median of roughly 87,000 TCRs, with a range from roughly 23,224 to 700,000. The Decombinator software suite was used to annotate the V, J and CDR3 of the TCR reads. For the PS versus PT1 abundance plots, all samples were subsampled to the same number of TCRs (28,000). Expanded TCRs were defined as absent before sensitization and observed at least eight times at the 2-week time point. The public reads were run again by TCRdb, first through fastp at Q25 and then through MiXCR, and only productive beta chains were kept. Merged by CDR3 protein, the rows form single entries marked with the most common genes and DNA. Here the V and J calls rest on TCRdb's processing, not on the authors' analysis. This sample is represented by around 260,000 distinct CDR3 sequences; about 8.1% of them were singletons. 2.3% of the sample comes from the top ten.

The germline V gene gives CDR1 as SQVTM and CDR2 as ANQGSEA. Measured from the cysteine to the phenylalanine, the CDR3 is 16 residues long. Of the read, only the CDR3 DNA is kept; its 48 bases are in frame from base 1. Specimen: whole blood, collected in connection with sensitization to the hapten diphenylcyclopropenone (DPC). This receptor was identified in a woman aged 40 to 50 with alopecia areata. Some clones in this sample may be carry-over from other donors' samples. The rearranged segments are TRBV29-1 and TRBJ2-1; TRBD1 is possibly the D segment (5 matching bases). The CDR3 here reads CSIDYPRAESYNEQFF. The DNA is as follows: TGCAGCATTGATTATCCCAGGGCAGAATCCTACAATGAGCAGTTCTTC.